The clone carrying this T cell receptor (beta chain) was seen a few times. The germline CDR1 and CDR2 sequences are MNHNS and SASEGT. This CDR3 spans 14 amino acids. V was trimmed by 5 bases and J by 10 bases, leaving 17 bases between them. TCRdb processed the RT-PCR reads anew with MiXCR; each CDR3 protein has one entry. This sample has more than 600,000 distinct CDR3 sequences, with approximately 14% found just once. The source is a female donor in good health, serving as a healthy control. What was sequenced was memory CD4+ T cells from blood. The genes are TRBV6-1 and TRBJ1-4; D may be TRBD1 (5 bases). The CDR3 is CASSSEDMLGKLFF. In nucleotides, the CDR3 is TGTGCCAGCAGTAGTGAGGACATGCTCGGAAAACTGTTTTTT.